Listed below are T cell receptor beta chains from one sample, sequenced in a study of identical twins. Each CDR3 protein is one row after TCRdb ran MiXCR on the 5' RACE reads. The table includes 1.5 million to 2 million distinct CDR3 sequences, around 29% detected once. Input material: cord blood. The origin of the receptors is a newborn girl in good health. Both conserved end residues are trimmed from each CDR3. D genes are given only for firm matches. Clone size is not always given. Where it is, it says once, few, many or a class for expanded clones.

.	TRBV20-1	TRBJ2-7	few	SARNQGPPYYEQY
.	TRBV6-1	TRBJ1-2	.	ASSEAGGRYGYT
.	TRBV5-1	TRBJ2-3	.	ASRASAVADTQY
TRBD1	TRBV12-3/TRBV12-4	TRBJ2-7	few	ASSFLSRGLTGGRYEQY
.	TRBV5-1	TRBJ2-7	few	ASSSGALKEQY
.	TRBV30	TRBJ1-3	.	AWRRVGSGNTIY
.	TRBV5-1	TRBJ2-1	few	ASSVAESSYNEQF
.	TRBV12-3/TRBV12-4	TRBJ2-1	.	ASSYSGNLQF
.	TRBV6-5	TRBJ1-5	.	ASSYTVSNQPQH
TRBD1	TRBV7-9	TRBJ1-2	.	ASSVTGGMEGYT
.	TRBV5-1	TRBJ1-2	few	ASSSPLGGPRYGYT
.	TRBV12-3/TRBV12-4	TRBJ2-7	.	ASSFSGFSYNEQY
TRBD1	TRBV20-1	TRBJ2-7	few	SASTGQGYEQY
.	TRBV5-1	TRBJ1-4	few	ASSAQGKLF
.	TRBV7-2	TRBJ2-1	.	ASSDRTNEQF
.	TRBV2	TRBJ2-7	.	ASSGVSGADYSYEQY
.	TRBV18	TRBJ1-4	few	ASSPRDSGKLF
.	TRBV9	TRBJ1-2	.	ASSEGDGRGYGYT
.	TRBV6-5	TRBJ1-1	few	ASSRTDRHTEAF
.	TRBV28	TRBJ2-3	.	ASSLYARGGTDTQY
.	TRBV9	TRBJ2-4	many	ASSVTPQRNIQY
.	TRBV4-2	TRBJ2-7	few	ASSQAGPLLSYEQY
TRBD2	TRBV5-1	TRBJ2-1	few	ASSLILAGGSNEQF
TRBD1	TRBV20-1	TRBJ2-4	.	SWTGGVAGAKNIQY
TRBD1	TRBV4-1	TRBJ1-1	few	ASSRGQGLYAAF
.	TRBV20-1	TRBJ2-1	.	SAMGKYNEQF
.	TRBV27	TRBJ2-1	few	ASSLSRNVNEQF
TRBD1	TRBV24-1	TRBJ2-3	few	ATSDPTGQLSTDTQY
.	TRBV12-3/TRBV12-4	TRBJ2-7	.	ASSLGGAQPYEQY